This T cell receptor beta chain stems from a study of blood T cell repertoires in COVID-19. Study-level information: The samples span acute and convalescent COVID-19 from the United States, Italy and Spain.

Original processing methods: Scientists estimated how many nucleated cells there were by amplifying reference gene primers. TCRdb's table, derived via immunoSEQ multiplex PCR, lists solely in-frame clones and lacks some. The V and J calls and clone size come from that table; D and trimming were worked out from the DNA. Among approximately 180,000 clones listed, over 65% were seen once. This clonotype was sampled from a person aged 70 to 85 with COVID-19, enrolled during active disease. Input material: peripheral blood.

The CDR3 DNA is TGTGCCAGCAGGTACCGGGACAGCTTCACCGGGGAGCTGTTTTTT. Amino acids: CASRYRDSFTGELFF. This chain connects TRBV6-5 to TRBJ2-2, with 7 bases lining up with TRBD1. V lost 6 bases and J lost 4; bases outside the gene matches: 8. The CDR3 sequence is 15 residues long. CDR1 is MNHEY and CDR2 is SVGAGI in the germline V gene.